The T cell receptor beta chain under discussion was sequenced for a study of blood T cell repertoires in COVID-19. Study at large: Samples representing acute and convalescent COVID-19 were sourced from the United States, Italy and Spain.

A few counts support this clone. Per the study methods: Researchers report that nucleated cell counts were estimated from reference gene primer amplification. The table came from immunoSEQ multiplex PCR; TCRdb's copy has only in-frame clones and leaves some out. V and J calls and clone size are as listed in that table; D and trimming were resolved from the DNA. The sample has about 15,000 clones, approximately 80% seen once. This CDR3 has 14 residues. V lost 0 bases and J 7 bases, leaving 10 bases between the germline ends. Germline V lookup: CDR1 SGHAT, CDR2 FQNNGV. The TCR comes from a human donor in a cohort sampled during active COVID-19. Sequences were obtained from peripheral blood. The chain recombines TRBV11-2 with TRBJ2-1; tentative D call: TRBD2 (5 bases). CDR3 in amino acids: CASSLDRTGNEQFF. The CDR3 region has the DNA TGTGCCAGCAGCTTAGATCGAACGGGGAATGAGCAGTTCTTC.